Following are 32 T cell receptor beta chains from one sample sequenced in a study of T cell repertoires in cytomegalovirus infection. TCRdb reprocessed the reads with MiXCR, giving one entry per CDR3 protein. The sample contains fewer than 700,000 distinct CDR3 sequences, less than 25% of which appear only once. The sample comprised CD8+ T cells from PBMCs. Source of these receptors: a human donor in good health (CMV status not recorded). Some clones in this sample may be carry-over from other donors' samples.

This clonotype was counted only a few times. The CDR3 protein is CASDGGPAYGYTF. CDR3 DNA sequence: TGTGCCAGCGACGGGGGGCCCGCTTATGGCTACACCTTC. The genes are TRBV14 and TRBJ1-2; a weak D match, TRBD1 (6 bases). There are 13 residues in the CDR3. The V and J ends lost 8 bases and 5 bases respectively, with 15 bases between them. Germline V CDR1 and CDR2: SGHDN, FVKESK.

The sample holds a few counts of this clonotype. The rearrangement joins TRBV7-3 to TRBJ1-1; D uncertain. The V and J ends lost 5 bases and 1 base respectively, with 8 bases between them. The CDR3 length is 13 residues. Germline V CDR1 and CDR2: SGHTA, FQGTGA. In nucleotides, the CDR3 is TGTGCCAGCAGCGCGTACAGGAACACTGAAGCTTTCTTT. As protein: CASSAYRNTEAFF.

V and J are TRBV5-1 and TRBJ2-1, with TRBD2 matching over 10 bases. The CDR3 is 15 residues long. Trimming at V came to 5 bases and at J to 4 bases, leaving 6 bases not matched to a gene. Germline CDR1 and CDR2: SGHRS and YFSETQ. Written as DNA, the CDR3 is TGCGCCAGCAGTACTAGCGGGGACCTATACAATGAGCAGTTCTTC. It codes for CASSTSGDLYNEQFF.

This clonotype was picked up many times. This chain uses TRBV7-2 with TRBJ2-2; 12 bases line up with TRBD1. There are 17 residues in the CDR3. Germline V gene data show CDR1 as SGHTA and CDR2 as FQGNSA. The V and J ends lost 1 base and 5 bases, in that order; junction bases with no gene match: 5. CDR3 nucleotide sequence: TGTGCCAGCAGCTTAGGGGACAGGGGGCTAAGAACCGGGGAGCTGTTTTTT. This encodes CASSLGDRGLRTGELFF.

With regard to this clonotype: Sequence at one end of the junction differs from germline and may be a read error. The gene calls are TRBV7-9 and TRBJ1-5; a possible D gene is TRBD1 (5 bases). Per germline, CDR1 SEHNR and CDR2 FQNEAQ (reference sequence). The CDR3 sequence is 12 residues long. DNA of the CDR3: TGTGCCAGCAGCCCAGGGAGCCAGCCCCGGCATTTT. Residues: CASSPGSQPRHF.

The chain is built from TRBV4-1 and TRBJ2-7; D gene uncertain. The V gene lost 5 bases and the J gene lost 7 bases, with 15 bases spanning the gap. The germline gives CDR1 MGHRA, CDR2 YSYEKL. The CDR3 totals 13 residues. CDR3 sequence: CASSSGGIREQYF. CDR3 coding DNA: TGCGCCAGCAGCTCAGGTGGGATACGAGAGCAGTACTTC.

The CDR3 DNA reads as TGTGCCAGCAGTCCTGGACAGGGCGTAAGGACTAGCGGGGGTAATGAGCAGTTCTTC. It is translated as CASSPGQGVRTSGGNEQFF. The chain carries TRBV27 and TRBJ2-1; 13 nucleotides line up with TRBD2. In germline, CDR1 is MNHEY, CDR2 SMNVEV (reference sequence). The V gene end was trimmed by 5 bases and the J gene end by 7 bases; junction bases not matched to a gene: 17. The CDR3 has 19 residues.

This clonotype was observed at least ten times. The chain links TRBV7-6 to TRBJ2-7; D is ambiguous. The CDR3 extends over 13 amino acids. Germline assignment: CDR1 SGHVS and CDR2 FNYEAQ. V lost 4 bases and J lost 2, with 9 bases in between. CDR3 coding DNA: TGTGCCAGCAGCTCCGACGGAGCCTACGAGCAGTACGTC. This gives the protein CASSSDGAYEQYV.

This clonotype was found many times. The J gene is TRBJ1-1, the V gene TRBV28; D is unresolved. Trimming took off 5 bases at V and 1 base at J, with 11 bases between the two ends. The CDR3 runs to 14 residues. Germline CDR1 reads MDHEN; CDR2 reads SYDVKM. CDR3 DNA sequence: TGTGCCAGCAGTCCTCAGGAAACGAACACTGAAGCTTTCTTT. This translates into CASSPQETNTEAFF.

This clonotype was seen repeatedly, ten times or more. The rearrangement joins TRBV12-3 or TRBV12-4 to TRBJ1-1, with D hard to call. V was shortened by 4 bases and J by 11 bases, with 17 bases between the two germline ends. This CDR3 has 13 amino acids. The CDR3 spells CASSSTQWERAFF. The CDR3 coding sequence is TGTGCCAGCAGTTCAACCCAGTGGGAGAGGGCTTTCTTT.

V usage is TRBV20-1 and J usage is TRBJ2-5; D not resolved. The V and J ends lost 3 bases and 2 bases respectively, with 13 bases between them. The CDR3 length is 14 residues. Germline assignment: CDR1 DFQATT and CDR2 SNEGSKA (reference sequence). In DNA form, the CDR3 reads TGCAGTGCTAGTACAAGGTCCGTACAAGAGACCCAGTACTTC. It codes for CSASTRSVQETQYF.

This clonotype was recorded a few times. The germline gene is not matched at one end of the junction; a read error may be the cause. The chain links TRBV7-6 to TRBJ2-3; D is possibly TRBD1 or TRBD2 (5 bases each). This CDR3 has 16 residues. Germline-derived CDR1 and CDR2 are SGHVS and FNYEAQ. The CDR3 nucleotides read TGTGCCAGCAGCTTAGGGGACGGACCTAGCACAGATACGCTGTATTTT. This sequence encodes CASSLGDGPSTDTLYF.

This clonotype has at least ten counts. This chain connects TRBV7-8 to TRBJ1-1; 7 nucleotides line up with TRBD1. V was pared by 10 bases and J by 1 base, with 6 bases of the junction left unmatched. Germline values: CDR1 SGHVS, CDR2 FQNEAQ. This CDR3 has 13 residues. Written as DNA, the CDR3 is TGTGCCACCGGGGACAGTCAGAACACTGAAGCTTTCTTT. Its protein is CATGDSQNTEAFF.

This clonotype was recorded a few times. The chain links TRBV7-9 to TRBJ2-3, with D maybe TRBD1 (6 bases). CDR3 length: 17 amino acids. From germline, CDR1 is SEHNR and CDR2 FQNEAQ (reference sequence). The V gene lost 4 bases and the J gene lost 5 bases, with 22 bases spanning the gap. The CDR3 spells CASSSIRRGWPLDTQYF. The CDR3 DNA sequence: TGTGCCAGCAGCTCAATCCGAAGGGGGTGGCCCCTAGATACGCAGTATTTT.

This chain links TRBV3-1 with TRBJ1-2, with 7 bases fitting TRBD1. Germline V gives CDR1 LGHDT, CDR2 YNNKEL (reference sequence). V lost 5 bases, J lost 1 base, and 13 bases stayed unmatched. The CDR3 runs 17 residues. The CDR3 loop is CASSEIQGRGGNYGYTF. The DNA for the CDR3 is TGTGCCAGCAGCGAAATACAGGGGCGAGGCGGTAACTATGGCTACACCTTC.

The chain recombines TRBV27 with TRBJ1-1, with unresolved D. Trimming pared 7 bases from V and 1 base from J, leaving 4 bases between. The CDR3 has 11 residues. Germline values: CDR1 MNHEY, CDR2 SMNVEV (reference sequence). The CDR3 loop is CASMENTEAFF. The CDR3 nucleotides are TGTGCCAGCATGGAGAACACTGAAGCTTTCTTT.

The sample holds many counts of this clonotype. The chain employs TRBV7-9 and TRBJ2-1; possibly TRBD2 for D (6 bases). The germline CDR1 and CDR2 sequences are SEHNR and FQNEAQ (reference sequence). CDR3 length: 16 amino acids. V gave up 5 bases and J gave up 7 bases, with 21 bases separating them. The CDR3 reads CASSQTPGRRNNEQFF. CDR3 DNA: TGTGCCAGCAGCCAAACCCCGGGGAGGCGAAATAATGAGCAGTTCTTC.

This clonotype occurred many times. The chain uses TRBV7-8 and TRBJ2-5, with TRBD1 matching over 8 bases. The V gene end was trimmed by 5 bases and the J gene end by 1 base; junction bases not matched to a gene: 9. Per germline, CDR1 SGHVS and CDR2 FQNEAQ. CDR3 length: 16 amino acids. The CDR3 region has the DNA TGTGCCAGCAGCAACCCGGACAGGGCGCCCCAAGAGACCCAGTACTTC. Residues: CASSNPDRAPQETQYF. Full variable domain (rest looked up from reference TRBV7-8 and TRBJ2-5): GAGVSQSPRYKVAKRGQDVALRCDPISGHVSLFWYQQALGQGPEFLTYFQNEAQLDKSGLPSDRFFAERPEGSVSTLKIQRTQQEDSAVYLCASSNPDRAPQETQYFGPGTRLLVL.

This clonotype has more than one count but fewer than ten. The rearrangement joins TRBV5-1 to TRBJ2-5; 10 bases match TRBD2. This CDR3 has 17 amino acids. Germline trimming cut 0 bases from V and 0 bases from J; bases unmatched to any gene: 5. The germline V gene encodes CDR1 SGHRS and CDR2 YFSETQ. CDR3: CASSLEASGGYQETQYF. CDR3 in DNA: TGCGCCAGCAGCTTGGAGGCTAGCGGGGGCTACCAAGAGACCCAGTACTTC.

This clonotype was seen a handful of times. The rearrangement uses TRBV7-9 and TRBJ1-6; D might be TRBD1 (5 bases). Germline V CDR1 and CDR2: SEHNR, FQNEAQ (reference sequence). V lost 6 bases to trimming and J lost 12 bases, with 12 bases between them. The CDR3 length is 12 residues. The CDR3 loop is CASRIAGLPLHF. The CDR3 DNA sequence: TGTGCCAGCAGAATTGCAGGGCTACCCCTCCACTTT.

The chain has TRBV13 and TRBJ2-1; 11 bases match TRBD2. Trimming at V came to 5 bases and at J to 4 bases, leaving 7 bases not matched to a gene. This CDR3 has 16 residues. Germline CDR1 PRHDT, CDR2 FYEKMQ (reference sequence). CDR3 DNA: TGTGCCAGCAGCCCCCCACTAGCGGGGGATTACAATGAGCAGTTCTTC. Translation: CASSPPLAGDYNEQFF.

This clonotype was seen many times. The rearrangement uses TRBV6-1 and TRBJ1-1; 9 positions match TRBD1. Trimming at V came to 1 base and at J to 7 bases, leaving 7 bases not matched to a gene. The CDR3 loop spans 15 amino acids. Germline assignment: CDR1 MNHNS and CDR2 SASEGT. CDR3 nucleotide sequence: TGTGCCAGCAGTGAAGTTGGGACAGGGTCTGATGAAGCTTTCTTT. Its translation: CASSEVGTGSDEAFF.

For this clonotype: This may be a read error, as it is one base from a much larger clone. The chain has TRBV7-6 and TRBJ1-1; 7 bases line up with TRBD1. Germline loops: CDR1 SGHVS, CDR2 FNYEAQ. The CDR3 has 14 residues. The CDR3 is CANSLQGSNTEAFF. DNA for the CDR3: TGTGCCAACAGCCTACAGGGGAGTAACACTGAAGCTTTCTTT.

There are many counts of this clonotype. In DNA, the CDR3 is TGTGCCAGCAGCTTTCCGGACTCGGGGATTAAACTAGAGACCCAGTACTTC. Its protein product is CASSFPDSGIKLETQYF. This sequence joins TRBV7-6 and TRBJ2-5; D is perhaps TRBD2 (5 bases). This CDR3 is 17 amino acids long. Per the germline V gene, CDR1 is SGHVS and CDR2 is FNYEAQ. Trimming removed 3 bases at V and 4 bases at J, with 21 bases between.

The chain carries TRBV20-1 and TRBJ2-2; no firm D call. Germline values: CDR1 DFQATT, CDR2 SNEGSKA (reference sequence). V lost 0 bases and J lost 2, with 13 bases in between. The CDR3 runs to 16 residues. The DNA of the CDR3 is TGCAGTGCTAGAGAAATGACGACTCCTAACACCGGGGAGCTGTTTTTT. Residues: CSAREMTTPNTGELFF.

This clonotype was seen a handful of times. This chain links TRBV29-1 with TRBJ2-5, with D hard to call. This CDR3 comprises 14 residues. The ends were cut back, 2 bases at V and 3 bases at J, with 13 bases in the middle. In germline, CDR1 is SQVTM, CDR2 ANQGSEA. CDR3 sequence reads: CSVEPFSVKETQYF. The CDR3 DNA reads as TGCAGCGTTGAACCTTTTTCCGTAAAAGAGACCCAGTACTTC.

This clonotype was recorded a few times. The chain joins TRBV10-3 to TRBJ1-5; weak D call: TRBD1 (5 bases). Germline V CDR1 and CDR2: ENHRY, SYGVKD. CDR3 length: 13 amino acids. V lost 10 bases and J 0 bases, leaving 10 bases between the germline ends. This CDR3 reads CATRDGSNQPQHF. CDR3 DNA sequence: TGTGCCACCAGGGACGGTAGCAATCAGCCCCAGCATTTT.

The chain has TRBV2 and TRBJ2-2, with a possible D match to TRBD1 (7 bases). V was cut by 11 bases and J by 4 bases, with 14 bases left in between. This CDR3 comprises 13 residues. CDR1 is SNHLY, CDR2 FYNNEI, per germline. The CDR3 bases are TGTGCCTCTCAGGGGGGAGGCACCGGGGAGCTGTTTTTT. Amino acid sequence: CASQGGGTGELFF.

Concerning this clonotype: At one end, the junction sequence differs from germline, possibly due to a read error. The chain employs TRBV28 and TRBJ2-2; 7 bases match TRBD1. The CDR3 consists of 15 residues. Looked up from germline, CDR1 is MDHEN and CDR2 is SYDVKM. The CDR3 nucleotides read TGTGTCAGCACACCTTGGACAGGTGATACCGGGGAGCTGTTTTTT. Translation gives CVSTPWTGDTGELFF.

The chain couples TRBV10-3 to TRBJ2-5; D may match TRBD1 or TRBD2 (6 bases each). CDR1 is ENHRY and CDR2 is SYGVKD in the germline V gene. The germline V and J ends were trimmed by 2 bases and 3 bases, with 13 bases remaining between them. This CDR3 spans 15 amino acids. DNA of the CDR3: TGTGCCATCAGTGAGGCAGGGGAGGTAGAAGAGACCCAGTACTTC. It is translated as CAISEAGEVEETQYF.

The rearrangement uses TRBV13 and TRBJ1-1; D perhaps matches TRBD1 (6 bases). Germline V CDR1 and CDR2: PRHDT, FYEKMQ (reference sequence). The V end lost 3 bases, the J end lost 5 bases, and 13 bases lay between the germline ends. This CDR3 is 14 amino acids long. The CDR3 DNA reads TGTGCCAGCAGCTTCGTCACAGGGATTACTGAAGCTTTCTTT. It is translated as CASSFVTGITEAFF.

Worth noting for this clonotype: This may arise from a read error, as a much more abundant clone is one base away. The chain recombines TRBV11-2 with TRBJ2-1; maybe TRBD2 (6 bases). The CDR3 runs to 15 residues. In germline, CDR1 is SGHAT, CDR2 FQNNGV. The CDR3, as DNA: TGTGCCAGCAACTTAGACTACGGGGCGGGGAATGAGCAGTTCTTC. Residues: CASNLDYGAGNEQFF.